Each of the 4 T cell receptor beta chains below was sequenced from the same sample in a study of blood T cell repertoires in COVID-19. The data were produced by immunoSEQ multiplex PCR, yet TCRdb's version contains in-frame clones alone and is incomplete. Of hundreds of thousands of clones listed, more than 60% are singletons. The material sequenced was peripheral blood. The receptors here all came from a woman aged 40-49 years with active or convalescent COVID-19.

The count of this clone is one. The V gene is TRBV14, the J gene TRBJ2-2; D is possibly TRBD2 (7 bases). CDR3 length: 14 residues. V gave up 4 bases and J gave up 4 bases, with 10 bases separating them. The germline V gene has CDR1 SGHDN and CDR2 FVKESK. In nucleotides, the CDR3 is TGTGCCAGCAGCCGGAGGGGGGGCACCGGGGAGCTGTTTTTT. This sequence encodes CASSRRGGTGELFF.

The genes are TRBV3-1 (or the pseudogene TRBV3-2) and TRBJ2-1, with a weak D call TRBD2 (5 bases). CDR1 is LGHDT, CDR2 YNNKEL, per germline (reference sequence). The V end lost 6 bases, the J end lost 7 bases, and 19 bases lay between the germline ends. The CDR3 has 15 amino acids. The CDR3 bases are TGTGCCAGCAGTCACAGAGACCCTCGGGGAAATGAGCAGTTCTTC. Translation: CASSHRDPRGNEQFF.

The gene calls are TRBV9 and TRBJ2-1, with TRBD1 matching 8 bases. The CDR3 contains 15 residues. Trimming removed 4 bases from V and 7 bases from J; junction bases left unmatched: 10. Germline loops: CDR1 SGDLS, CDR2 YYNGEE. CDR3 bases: TGTGCCAGCAGCCCGGGGGCAGGGGGCTGGAATGAGCAGTTCTTC. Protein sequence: CASSPGAGGWNEQFF.

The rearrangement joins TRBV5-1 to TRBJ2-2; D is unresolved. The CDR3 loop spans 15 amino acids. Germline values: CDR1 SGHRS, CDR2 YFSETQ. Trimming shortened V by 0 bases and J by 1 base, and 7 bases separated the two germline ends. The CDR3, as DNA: TGCGCCAGCAGCTTGGGTGACAAGAACACCGGGGAGCTGTTTTTT. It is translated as CASSLGDKNTGELFF. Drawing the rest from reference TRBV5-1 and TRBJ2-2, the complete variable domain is KAGVTQTPRYLIKTRGQQVTLSCSPISGHRSVSWYQQTPGQGLQFLFEYFSETQRNKGNFPGRFSGRQFSNSRSEMNVSTLELGDSALYLCASSLGDKNTGELFFGEGSRLTVL.